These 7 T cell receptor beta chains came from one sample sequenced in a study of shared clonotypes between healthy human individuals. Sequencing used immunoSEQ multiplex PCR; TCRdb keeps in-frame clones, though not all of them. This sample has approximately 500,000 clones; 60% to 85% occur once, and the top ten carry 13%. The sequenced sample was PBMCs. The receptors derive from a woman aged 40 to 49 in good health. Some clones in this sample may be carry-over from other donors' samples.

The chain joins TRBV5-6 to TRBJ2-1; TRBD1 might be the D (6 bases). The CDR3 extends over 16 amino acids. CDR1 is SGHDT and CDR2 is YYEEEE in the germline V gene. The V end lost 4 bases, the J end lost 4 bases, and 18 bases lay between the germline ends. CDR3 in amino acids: CASSTQSAQGYNEQFF. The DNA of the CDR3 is TGTGCCAGCAGCACGCAAAGCGCACAGGGTTACAATGAGCAGTTCTTC.

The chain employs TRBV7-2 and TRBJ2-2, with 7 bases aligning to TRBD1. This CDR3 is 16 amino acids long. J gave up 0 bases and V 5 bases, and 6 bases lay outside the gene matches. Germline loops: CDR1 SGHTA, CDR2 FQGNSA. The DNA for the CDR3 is TGTGCCAGCAGCGCAACAGGGGACCCGAACACCGGGGAGCTGTTTTTT. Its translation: CASSATGDPNTGELFF.

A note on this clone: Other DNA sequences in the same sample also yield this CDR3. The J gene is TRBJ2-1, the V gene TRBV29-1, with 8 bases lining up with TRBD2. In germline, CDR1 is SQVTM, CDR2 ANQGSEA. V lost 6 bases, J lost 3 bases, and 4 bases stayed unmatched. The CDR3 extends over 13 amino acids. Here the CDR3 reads CSVETSGYNEQFF. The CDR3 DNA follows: TGCAGCGTGGAAACTAGCGGCTACAATGAGCAGTTCTTC.

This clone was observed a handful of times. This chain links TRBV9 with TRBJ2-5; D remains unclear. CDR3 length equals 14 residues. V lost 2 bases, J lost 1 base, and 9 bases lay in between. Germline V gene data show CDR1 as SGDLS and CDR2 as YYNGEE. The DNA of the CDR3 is TGTGCCAGCAGCGTGTCTAGTGGCCAAGAGACCCAGTACTTC. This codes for CASSVSSGQETQYF. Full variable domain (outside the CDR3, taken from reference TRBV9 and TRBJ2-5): DSGVTQTPKHLITATGQRVTLRCSPRSGDLSVYWYQQSLDQGLQFLIQYYNGEERAKGNILERFSAQQFPDLHSELNLSSLELGDSALYFCASSVSSGQETQYFGPGTRLLVL.

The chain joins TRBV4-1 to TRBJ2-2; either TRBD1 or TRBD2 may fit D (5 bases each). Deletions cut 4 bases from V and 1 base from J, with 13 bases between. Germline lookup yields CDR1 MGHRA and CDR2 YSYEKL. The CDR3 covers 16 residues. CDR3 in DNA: TGCGCCAGCAGCCCCTACGGGGCGGGGAACACCGGGGAGCTGTTTTTT. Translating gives CASSPYGAGNTGELFF.

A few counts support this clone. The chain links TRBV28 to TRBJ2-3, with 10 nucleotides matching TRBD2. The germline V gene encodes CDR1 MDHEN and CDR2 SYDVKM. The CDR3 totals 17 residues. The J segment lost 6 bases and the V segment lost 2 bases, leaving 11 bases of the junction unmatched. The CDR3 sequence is CASSLNRSGRGKDTQYF. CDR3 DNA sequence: TGTGCCAGCAGTTTAAACCGAAGCGGGAGGGGTAAGGATACGCAGTATTTT. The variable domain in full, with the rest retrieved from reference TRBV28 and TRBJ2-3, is DVKVTQSSRYLVKRTGEKVFLECVQDMDHENMFWYRQDPGLGLRLIYFSYDVKMKEKGDIPEGYSVSREKKERFSLILESASTNQTSMYLCASSLNRSGRGKDTQYFGPGTRLTVL.

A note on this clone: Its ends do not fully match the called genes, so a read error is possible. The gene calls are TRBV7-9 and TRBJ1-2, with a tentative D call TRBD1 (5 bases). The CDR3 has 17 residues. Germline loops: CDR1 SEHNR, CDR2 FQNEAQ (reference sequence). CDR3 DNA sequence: TGTGCCAACAGCTGGACCAGGACACACCTCTCTAACTATGGCTACACCTTC. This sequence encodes CANSWTRTHLSNYGYTF.